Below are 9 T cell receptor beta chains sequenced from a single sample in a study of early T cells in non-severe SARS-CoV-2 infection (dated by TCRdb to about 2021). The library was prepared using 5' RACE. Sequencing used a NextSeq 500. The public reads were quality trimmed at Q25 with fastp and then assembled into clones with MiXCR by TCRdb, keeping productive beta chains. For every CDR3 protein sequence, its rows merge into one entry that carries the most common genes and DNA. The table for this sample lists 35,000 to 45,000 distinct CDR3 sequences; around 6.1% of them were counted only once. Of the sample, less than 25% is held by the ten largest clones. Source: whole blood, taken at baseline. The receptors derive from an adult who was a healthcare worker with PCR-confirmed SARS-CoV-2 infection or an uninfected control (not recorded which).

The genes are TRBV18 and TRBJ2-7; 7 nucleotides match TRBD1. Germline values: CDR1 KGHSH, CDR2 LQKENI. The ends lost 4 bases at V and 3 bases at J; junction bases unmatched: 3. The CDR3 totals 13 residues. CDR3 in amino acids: CASSQGQHYEQYF. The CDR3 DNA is TGTGCCAGCTCACAGGGACAGCACTACGAGCAGTACTTC.

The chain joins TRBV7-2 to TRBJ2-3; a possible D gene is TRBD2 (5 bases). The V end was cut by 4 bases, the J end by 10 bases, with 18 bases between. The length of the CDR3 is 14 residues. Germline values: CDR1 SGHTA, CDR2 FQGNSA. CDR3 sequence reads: CASSWGVQPASQYF. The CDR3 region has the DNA TGTGCCAGCAGCTGGGGAGTCCAGCCCGCCTCGCAGTATTTT.

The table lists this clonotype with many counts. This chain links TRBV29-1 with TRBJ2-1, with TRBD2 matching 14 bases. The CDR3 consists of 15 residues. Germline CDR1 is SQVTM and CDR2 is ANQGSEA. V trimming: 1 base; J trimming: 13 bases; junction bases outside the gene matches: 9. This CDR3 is CSVEGGTSGGSKQFF. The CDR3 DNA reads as TGCAGCGTTGAAGGCGGGACTAGCGGGGGAAGTAAACAGTTCTTC.

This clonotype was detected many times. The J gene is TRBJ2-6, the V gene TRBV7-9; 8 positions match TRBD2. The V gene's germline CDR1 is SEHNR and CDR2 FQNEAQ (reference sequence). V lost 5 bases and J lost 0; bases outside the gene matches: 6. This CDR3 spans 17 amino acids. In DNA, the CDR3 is TGTGCCAGCAGCACGGGGGGGCCACGCTCTGGGGCCAACGTCCTGACTTTC. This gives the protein CASSTGGPRSGANVLTF.

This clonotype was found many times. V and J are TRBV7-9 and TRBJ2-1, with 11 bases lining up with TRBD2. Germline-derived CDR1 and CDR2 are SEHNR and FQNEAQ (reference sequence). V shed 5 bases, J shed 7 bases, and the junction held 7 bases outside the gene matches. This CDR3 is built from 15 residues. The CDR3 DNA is TGTGCCAGCAGCCAGACTAGCGGGGTGGTTAATGAGCAGTTCTTC. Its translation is CASSQTSGVVNEQFF.

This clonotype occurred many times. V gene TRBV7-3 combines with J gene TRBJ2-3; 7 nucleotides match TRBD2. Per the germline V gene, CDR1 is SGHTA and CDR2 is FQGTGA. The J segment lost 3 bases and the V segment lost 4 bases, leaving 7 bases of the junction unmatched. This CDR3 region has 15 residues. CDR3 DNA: TGTGCCAGCAGCTCGACTAGCCAGACTACAGATACGCAGTATTTT. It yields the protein CASSSTSQTTDTQYF.

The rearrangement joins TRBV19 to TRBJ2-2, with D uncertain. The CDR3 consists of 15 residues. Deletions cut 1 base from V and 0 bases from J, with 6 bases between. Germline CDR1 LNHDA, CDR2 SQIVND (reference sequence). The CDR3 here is CASSIGLANTGELFF. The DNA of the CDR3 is TGTGCCAGTAGTATAGGTCTGGCGAACACCGGGGAGCTGTTTTTT.

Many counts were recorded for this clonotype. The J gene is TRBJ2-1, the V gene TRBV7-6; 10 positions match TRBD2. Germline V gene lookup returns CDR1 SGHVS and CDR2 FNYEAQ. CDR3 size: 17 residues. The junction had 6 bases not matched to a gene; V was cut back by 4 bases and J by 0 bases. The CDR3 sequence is CASSSRASGGSYNEQFF. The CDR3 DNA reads TGTGCCAGCAGCTCGCGGGCTAGCGGGGGCTCCTACAATGAGCAGTTCTTC.

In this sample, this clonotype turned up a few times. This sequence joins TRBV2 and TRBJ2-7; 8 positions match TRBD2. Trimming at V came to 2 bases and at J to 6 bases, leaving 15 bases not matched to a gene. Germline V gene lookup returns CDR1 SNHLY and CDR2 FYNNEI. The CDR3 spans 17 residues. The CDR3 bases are TGTGCCAGCAGTGAAATTGGCCCCAGGCCAAGCGGGGGCGAGCAGTACTTC. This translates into CASSEIGPRPSGGEQYF.